Each of the 11 T cell receptor beta chains below was sequenced from the same sample in a study of T cell changes during pregnancy in multiple sclerosis. Only in-frame clones appear in the TCRdb table, and some are missing; sequencing was by immunoSEQ multiplex PCR. The table includes about 120,000 clones, roughly 92% detected once. The sample in question was peripheral blood, obtained before pregnancy. Receptor source: a female donor with multiple sclerosis, enrolled in a pregnancy study.

The J gene is TRBJ2-2, the V gene TRBV2; D is undetermined. V gave up 1 base and J gave up 3 bases, with 9 bases separating them. The CDR3 extends over 15 amino acids. CDR1 and CDR2 (germline): SNHLY, FYNNEI. The CDR3 is CASSEGGSDTGELFF. The DNA of the CDR3 is TGTGCCAGCAGTGAAGGTGGCAGCGACACCGGGGAGCTGTTTTTT.

The DNA of the CDR3 is TGTGCCAGCAGTGAAGCGAGGACCGGGCGGGGGGCGCAGAATCAGCCCCAGCATTTT. Translated: CASSEARTGRGAQNQPQHF. The chain links TRBV2 to TRBJ1-5; possible D gene TRBD1, 6 bases. The CDR3 sequence is 19 residues long. Germline CDR1 is SNHLY and CDR2 is FYNNEI. The ends were cut back, 0 bases at V and 4 bases at J, with 22 bases in the middle.

The chain uses TRBV7-9 and TRBJ1-4, with 7 bases identical to TRBD1. Per germline, CDR1 SEHNR and CDR2 FQNEAQ (reference sequence). The CDR3 has 15 residues. V lost 4 bases to trimming and J lost 6 bases; unmatched junction nucleotides: 8. The CDR3 bases are TGTGCCAGCAGCTCCGACAGGGTTCGAGATGAAAAACTGTTTTTT. This codes for CASSSDRVRDEKLFF.

This chain joins TRBV7-3 and TRBJ2-7; 7 bases agree with TRBD1. J gave up 5 bases and V 0 bases, and 7 bases lay outside the gene matches. Looked up from germline, CDR1 is SGHTA and CDR2 is FQGTGA. This CDR3 region has 15 residues. The CDR3: CASSLTPDRAHEQYF. Here the CDR3 DNA reads TGTGCCAGCAGCTTAACTCCCGACAGGGCACACGAGCAGTACTTC.

The CDR3: CASSMTGNTEAFF. CDR3 nucleotides: TGCGCCAGCAGTATGACAGGGAACACTGAAGCTTTCTTT. The chain carries TRBV5-1 and TRBJ1-1; D perhaps matches TRBD1 (6 bases). Trimming took off 5 bases at V and 1 base at J, with 9 bases between the two ends. Germline values: CDR1 SGHRS, CDR2 YFSETQ. The CDR3 has 13 amino acids.

The chain uses TRBV18 and TRBJ2-3, with TRBD1 matching over 8 bases. After removal of 6 bases from V and 0 bases from J, the junction contained 5 bases not matched to a gene. Germline V gives CDR1 KGHSH, CDR2 LQKENI. The CDR3 totals 15 residues. The CDR3 region is CASSQQGASTDTQYF. CDR3 in DNA: TGTGCCAGCTCCCAGCAGGGGGCTAGCACAGATACGCAGTATTTT.

As regards this clone: At one end the junction does not follow the germline gene, possibly because of a read error. This sequence joins TRBV6-1 and TRBJ1-1; D is possibly TRBD1 (5 bases). Germline-derived CDR1 and CDR2 are MNHNS and SASEGT. CDR3 length: 19 residues. CDR3 sequence reads: CAGSDKDLVSWGRNTEAFF. The CDR3 DNA reads TGTGCCGGCAGTGATAAGGACCTTGTCTCGTGGGGCAGAAACACTGAAGCTTTCTTT.

The rearrangement uses TRBV11-2 and TRBJ2-7; 10 nucleotides agree with TRBD2. CDR3 length: 16 amino acids. The junction had 12 bases not matched to a gene; V was cut back by 5 bases and J by 5 bases. CDR1 and CDR2 from the germline V gene are SGHAT and FQNNGV. CDR3 DNA: TGTGCCAGCAGCCCCCCGATAGGAGCGGGAGGGGACGAGCAGTACTTC. Protein sequence: CASSPPIGAGGDEQYF. The full variable domain, completed using reference TRBV11-2 and TRBJ2-7, is EAGVAQSPRYKIIEKRQSVAFWCNPISGHATLYWYQQILGQGPKLLIQFQNNGVVDDSQLPKDRFSAERLKGVDSTLKIQPAKLEDSAVYLCASSPPIGAGGDEQYFGPGTRLTVT.

This rearrangement joins TRBV30 to TRBJ1-3, with 8 nucleotides matching TRBD1. CDR1 and CDR2 (germline): GTSNPN, SVGIG (reference sequence). The CDR3 has 14 residues. With V trimmed by 1 base and J by 6 bases, 5 bases remained unmatched. CDR3 nucleotide sequence: TGTGCCTGGAGTGCGGACAGGGCTCTAAACACCATATATTTT. Translation: CAWSADRALNTIYF.

The chain links TRBV28 to TRBJ1-5; 7 nucleotides align to TRBD1. V trimming: 8 bases; J trimming: 0 bases; junction bases outside the gene matches: 7. The germline V gene encodes CDR1 MDHEN and CDR2 SYDVKM. This CDR3 contains 15 residues. The CDR3 nucleotides read TGTGCCAGCTTAGGGGGCCGTCATAGCAATCAGCCCCAGCATTTT. It translates to CASLGGRHSNQPQHF.

CDR3 DNA sequence: TGTGCCAGCTCACCGAGCGTAAACCCACCGAACACCATATATTTT. Translation gives CASSPSVNPPNTIYF. The chain links TRBV18 to TRBJ1-3; D call uncertain. CDR1 KGHSH and CDR2 LQKENI come from the germline V gene. The CDR3 length is 15 residues. V was clipped by 3 bases and J by 7 bases, with 16 bases between them.